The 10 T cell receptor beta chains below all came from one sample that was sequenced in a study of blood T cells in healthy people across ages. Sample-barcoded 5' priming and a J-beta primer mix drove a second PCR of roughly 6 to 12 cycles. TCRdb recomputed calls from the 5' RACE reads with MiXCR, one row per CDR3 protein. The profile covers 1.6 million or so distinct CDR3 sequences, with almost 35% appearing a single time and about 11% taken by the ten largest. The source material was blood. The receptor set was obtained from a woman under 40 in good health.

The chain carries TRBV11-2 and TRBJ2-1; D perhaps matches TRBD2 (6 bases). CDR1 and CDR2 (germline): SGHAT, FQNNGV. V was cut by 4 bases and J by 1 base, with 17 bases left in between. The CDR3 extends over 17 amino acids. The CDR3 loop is CASSWDSGLGSYNEQFF. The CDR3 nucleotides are TGTGCCAGCAGCTGGGACTCCGGTCTAGGGTCCTACAATGAGCAGTTCTTC. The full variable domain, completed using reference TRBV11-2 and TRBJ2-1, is EAGVAQSPRYKIIEKRQSVAFWCNPISGHATLYWYQQILGQGPKLLIQFQNNGVVDDSQLPKDRFSAERLKGVDSTLKIQPAKLEDSAVYLCASSWDSGLGSYNEQFFGPGTRLTVL.

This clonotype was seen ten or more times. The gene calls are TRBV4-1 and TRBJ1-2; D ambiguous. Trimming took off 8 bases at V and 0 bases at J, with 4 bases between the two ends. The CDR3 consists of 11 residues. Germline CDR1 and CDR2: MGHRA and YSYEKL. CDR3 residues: CASGTNYGYTF. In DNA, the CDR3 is TGCGCCAGCGGGACTAACTATGGCTACACCTTC.

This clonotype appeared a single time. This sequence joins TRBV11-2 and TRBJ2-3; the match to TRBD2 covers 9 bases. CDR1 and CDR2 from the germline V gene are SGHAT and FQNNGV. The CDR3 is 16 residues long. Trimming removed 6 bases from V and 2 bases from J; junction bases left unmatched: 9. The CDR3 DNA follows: TGTGCCAGCAGTTTTAGAGCGGGGGGCGCCACAGATACGCAGTATTTT. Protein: CASSFRAGGATDTQYF.

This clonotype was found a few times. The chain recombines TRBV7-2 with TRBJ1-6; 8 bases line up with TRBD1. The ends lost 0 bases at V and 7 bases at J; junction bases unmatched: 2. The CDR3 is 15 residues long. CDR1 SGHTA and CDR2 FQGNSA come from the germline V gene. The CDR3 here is CASSLANRGNSPLHF. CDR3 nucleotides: TGTGCCAGCAGCTTAGCCAACAGGGGGAATTCACCCCTCCACTTT.

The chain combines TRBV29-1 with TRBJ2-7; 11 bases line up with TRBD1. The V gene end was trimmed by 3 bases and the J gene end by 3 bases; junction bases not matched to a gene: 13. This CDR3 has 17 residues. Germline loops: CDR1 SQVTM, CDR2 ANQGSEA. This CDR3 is CSVEGVFTGTGGYEQYF. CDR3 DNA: TGCAGCGTTGAGGGGGTCTTTACGGGGACAGGGGGCTACGAGCAGTACTTC.

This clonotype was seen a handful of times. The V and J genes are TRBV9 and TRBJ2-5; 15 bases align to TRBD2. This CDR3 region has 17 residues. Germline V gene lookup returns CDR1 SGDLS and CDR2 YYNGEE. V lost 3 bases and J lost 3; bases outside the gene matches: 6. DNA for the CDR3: TGTGCCAGCAGCGCCGGGACTAGCGGGGGGCTGGAAGAGACCCAGTACTTC. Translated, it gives CASSAGTSGGLEETQYF.

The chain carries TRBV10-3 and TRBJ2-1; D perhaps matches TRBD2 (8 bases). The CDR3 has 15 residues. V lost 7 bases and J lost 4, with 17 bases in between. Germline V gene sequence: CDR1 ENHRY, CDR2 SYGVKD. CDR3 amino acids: CAIMSGGGSYNEQFF. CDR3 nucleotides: TGTGCCATCATGTCGGGAGGGGGCAGTTACAATGAGCAGTTCTTC.

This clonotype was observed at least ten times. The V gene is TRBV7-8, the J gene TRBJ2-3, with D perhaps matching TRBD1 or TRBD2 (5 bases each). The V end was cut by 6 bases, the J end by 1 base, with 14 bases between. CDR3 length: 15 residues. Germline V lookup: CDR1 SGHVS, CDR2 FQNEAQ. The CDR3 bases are TGTGCCAGCAGTCAGGGAGAGGGCCGCACAGATACGCAGTATTTT. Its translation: CASSQGEGRTDTQYF.

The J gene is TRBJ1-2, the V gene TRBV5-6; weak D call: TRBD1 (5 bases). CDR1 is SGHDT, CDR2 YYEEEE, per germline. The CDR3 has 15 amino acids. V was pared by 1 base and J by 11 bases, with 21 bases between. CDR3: CASSLFTGRGFDYTF. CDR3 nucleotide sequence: TGTGCCAGCAGCTTGTTCACGGGACGGGGCTTCGATTACACCTTC. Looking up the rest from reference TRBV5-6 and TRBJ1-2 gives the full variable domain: DAGVTQSPTHLIKTRGQQVTLRCSPKSGHDTVSWYQQALGQGPQFIFQYYEEEERQRGNFPDRFSGHQFPNYSSELNVNALLLGDSALYLCASSLFTGRGFDYTFGSGTRLTVV.

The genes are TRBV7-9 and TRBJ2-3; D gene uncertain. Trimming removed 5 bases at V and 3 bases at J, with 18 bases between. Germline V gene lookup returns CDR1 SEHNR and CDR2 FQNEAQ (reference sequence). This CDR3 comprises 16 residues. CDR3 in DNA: TGTGCCAGCAGCCCCCTTGGCGGTTACGGTACAGATACGCAGTATTTT. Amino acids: CASSPLGGYGTDTQYF. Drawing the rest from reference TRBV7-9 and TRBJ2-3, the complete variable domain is DTGVSQNPRHKITKRGQNVTFRCDPISEHNRLYWYRQTLGQGPEFLTYFQNEAQLEKSRLLSDRFSAERPKGSFSTLEIQRTEQGDSAMYLCASSPLGGYGTDTQYFGPGTRLTVL.